The table lists the clone carrying this T cell receptor beta chain with a count of one. The data were taken from a study of blood T cell repertoires in COVID-19. Whole-study context: COVID-19 samples from acute and convalescent phases originated in the United States, Italy and Spain. PBMCs, B-cell-depleted T cells, or T cells were the source of the cDNA or gDNA that made up the material.

Per the authors' pipeline: By means of reference gene primer amplification, nucleated cell counts were estimated. The protocol was immunoSEQ multiplex PCR, while the TCRdb copy is restricted to in-frame clones and leaves out a portion. V and J calls and clone size come straight from that table; D and trimming were deduced from the DNA. The sample yields around 29,000 clones, roughly 85% seen once. The V gene's germline CDR1 is MNHEY and CDR2 SVGAGI. With 2 bases removed from V and 6 bases from J, the gap between germline ends came to 11 bases. The CDR3 is 13 amino acids. The chain combines TRBV6-5 with TRBJ2-7, with D possibly being TRBD1 (6 bases). Input material: peripheral blood. The source is a human donor in a cohort sampled during active COVID-19. CDR3 protein: CASSYRAGVEQYF. The DNA for the CDR3 is TGTGCCAGCAGTTACAGGGCAGGGGTCGAGCAGTACTTC.